This T cell receptor (beta chain) was retrieved from a study of shared clonotypes between healthy human individuals. Points from the study as a whole: Clonotypes that were shared across a few donors made up approximately 5.1% of naive CD4 clonotypes.

The CDR3 contains 15 residues. Germline assignment: CDR1 MGHDK and CDR2 SYGVNS. Trimming cost V 9 bases and J 1 base, with 18 bases left between them. Notes on this clone: Its matching antigen is unknown. This may come from a read error, since a much larger clone is one base off. The sample has other DNA sequences that encode this CDR3 too.

Sequencing used immunoSEQ multiplex PCR; TCRdb keeps in-frame clones, though not all of them. In the table there are approximately 1,000,000 clones, 60% to 85% of which are singletons. This chain uses TRBV25-1 with TRBJ1-1; tentatively, D is TRBD1 (6 bases). Sequencing used memory CD4+ T cells from PBMCs. Described subset: CD45RA-negative fraction. This clonotype was sampled from a man between 18 and 35 years old in good health. Some clones in this sample may be carry-over from other donors' samples. Here the CDR3 DNA reads TGTGCCAGTGTCCCTGGGGGCGCTGGGAACACTGAAGCTTTCTTT. Its translation: CASVPGGAGNTEAFF.